The present T cell receptor beta chain was sequenced within a study of CD8 T cells in Susac syndrome. This clonotype came up once. The germline CDR1 and CDR2 sequences are LNHNV and YYDKDF (reference sequence). V shed 0 bases and J shed 6 bases, with 4 bases lying between them. The CDR3 has 12 residues. Sequencing of TCR beta was performed on blood CD8+ and CD4+ T cells. The authors negatively isolated CD8+ and CD4+ T cells and FACS-enriched TEMRA cells. RNA totalling roughly 0.5 to 1 ug underwent reverse transcription with random hexamers. A multiplex approach, immunoSEQ multiplex PCR, amplified TCR beta CDR3 across 54 Vbeta and 13 Jbeta. TCRdb passed the immunoSEQ multiplex PCR reads through MiXCR, listing each CDR3 protein once. Of approximately 120,000 distinct CDR3 sequences listed, 96% are singletons.

Material for sequencing was CD4+ T cells from PBMCs. The sequence was obtained from a human donor in good health. This chain joins TRBV15 and TRBJ2-3, with D unresolved. In DNA form, the CDR3 reads TGTGCCACCAGCAGAGATAAGGATACGCAGTATTTT. It codes for CATSRDKDTQYF.